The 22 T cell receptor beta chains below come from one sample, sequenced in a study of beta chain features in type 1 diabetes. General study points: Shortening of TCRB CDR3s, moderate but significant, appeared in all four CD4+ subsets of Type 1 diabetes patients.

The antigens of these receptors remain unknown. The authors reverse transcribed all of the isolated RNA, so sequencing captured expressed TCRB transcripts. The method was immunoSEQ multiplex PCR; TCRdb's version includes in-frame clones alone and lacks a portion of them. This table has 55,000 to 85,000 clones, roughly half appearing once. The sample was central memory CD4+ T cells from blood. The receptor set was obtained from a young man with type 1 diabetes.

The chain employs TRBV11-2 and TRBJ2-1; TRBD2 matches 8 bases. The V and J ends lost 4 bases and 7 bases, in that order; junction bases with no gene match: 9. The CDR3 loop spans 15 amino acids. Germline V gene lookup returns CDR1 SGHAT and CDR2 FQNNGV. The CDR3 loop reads CASSSEGLGGNEQFF. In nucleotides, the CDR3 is TGTGCCAGCAGCTCCGAGGGACTAGGGGGTAATGAGCAGTTCTTC.

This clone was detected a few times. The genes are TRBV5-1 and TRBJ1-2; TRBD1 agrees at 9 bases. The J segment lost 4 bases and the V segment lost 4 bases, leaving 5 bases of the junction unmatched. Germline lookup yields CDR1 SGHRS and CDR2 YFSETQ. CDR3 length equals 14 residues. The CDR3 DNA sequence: TGCGCCAGCAGCGCCGGGACAGGGCCCTATGGCTACACCTTC. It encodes CASSAGTGPYGYTF.

CDR3 residues: CASSLVQGTNEKLFF. The CDR3 coding sequence is TGTGCCAGCAGCTTAGTCCAGGGTACTAATGAAAAACTGTTTTTT. The chain links TRBV7-9 to TRBJ1-4; D may be TRBD1 (5 bases). The germline V and J ends were trimmed by 1 base and 2 bases, with 8 bases remaining between them. CDR1 and CDR2 from the germline V gene are SEHNR and FQNEAQ (reference sequence). The length of the CDR3 is 15 residues.

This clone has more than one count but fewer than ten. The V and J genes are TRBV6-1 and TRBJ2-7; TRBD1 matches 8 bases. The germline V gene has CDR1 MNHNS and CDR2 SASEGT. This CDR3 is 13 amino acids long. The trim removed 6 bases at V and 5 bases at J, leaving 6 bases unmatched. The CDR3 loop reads CASSPRGRDEQYF. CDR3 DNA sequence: TGTGCCAGCAGCCCCAGGGGGCGCGACGAGCAGTACTTC.

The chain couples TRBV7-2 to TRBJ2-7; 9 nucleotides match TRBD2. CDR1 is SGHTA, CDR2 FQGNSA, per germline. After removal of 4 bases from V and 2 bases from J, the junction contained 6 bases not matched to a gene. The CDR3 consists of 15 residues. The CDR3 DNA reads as TGTGCCAGCAGCTCCGTAGCGGGGGAGGCCTACGAGCAGTACTTC. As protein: CASSSVAGEAYEQYF.

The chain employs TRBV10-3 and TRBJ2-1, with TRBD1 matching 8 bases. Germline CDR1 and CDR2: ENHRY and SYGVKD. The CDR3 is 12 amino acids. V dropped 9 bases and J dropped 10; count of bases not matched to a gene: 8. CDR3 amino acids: CAIGQGVKEQFF. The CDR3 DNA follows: TGTGCCATTGGACAGGGAGTTAAGGAGCAGTTCTTC.

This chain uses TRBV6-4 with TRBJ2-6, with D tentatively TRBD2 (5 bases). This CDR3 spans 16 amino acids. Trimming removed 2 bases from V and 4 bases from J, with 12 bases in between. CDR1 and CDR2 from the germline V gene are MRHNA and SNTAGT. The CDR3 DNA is TGTGCCAGCAGTGACCAGCGAGGGTTCGGGGCCAACGTCCTGACTTTC. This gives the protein CASSDQRGFGANVLTF.

The CDR3 coding sequence is TGTGCCAGCAGCCAGGGGGCAGGTCGAAACACCATATATTTT. The encoded protein is CASSQGAGRNTIYF. V gene TRBV7-2 combines with J gene TRBJ1-3, with 8 bases that match TRBD1. CDR3 length: 14 amino acids. CDR1 and CDR2 from the germline V gene are SGHTA and FQGNSA. Trimming at V came to 5 bases and at J to 5 bases, leaving 5 bases not matched to a gene.

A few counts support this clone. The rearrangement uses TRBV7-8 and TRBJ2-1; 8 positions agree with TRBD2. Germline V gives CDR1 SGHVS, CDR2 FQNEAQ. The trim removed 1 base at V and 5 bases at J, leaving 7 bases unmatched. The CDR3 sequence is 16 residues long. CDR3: CASSLVGGGKDNEQFF. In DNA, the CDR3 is TGTGCCAGCAGCTTAGTTGGCGGGGGGAAGGACAATGAGCAGTTCTTC.

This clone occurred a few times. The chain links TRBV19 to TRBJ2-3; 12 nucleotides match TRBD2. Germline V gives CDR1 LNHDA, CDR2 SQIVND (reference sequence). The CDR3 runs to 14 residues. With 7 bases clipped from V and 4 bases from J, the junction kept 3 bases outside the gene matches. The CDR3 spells CASNLAGGPDTQYF. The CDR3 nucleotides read TGTGCCAGTAACCTAGCGGGGGGGCCAGATACGCAGTATTTT.

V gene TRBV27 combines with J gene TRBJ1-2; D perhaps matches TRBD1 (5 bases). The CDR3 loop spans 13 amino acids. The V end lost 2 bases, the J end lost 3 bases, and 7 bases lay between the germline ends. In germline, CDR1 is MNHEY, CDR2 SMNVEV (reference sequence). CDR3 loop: CASSLGAYYGYTF. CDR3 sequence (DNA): TGTGCCAGCAGTTTAGGGGCCTACTATGGCTACACCTTC.

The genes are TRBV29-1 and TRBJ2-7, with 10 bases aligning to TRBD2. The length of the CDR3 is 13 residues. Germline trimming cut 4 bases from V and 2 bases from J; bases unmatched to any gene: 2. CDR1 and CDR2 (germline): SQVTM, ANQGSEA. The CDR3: CSVVLAGAYEQYF. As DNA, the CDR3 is TGCAGCGTTGTCCTAGCGGGAGCCTACGAGCAGTACTTC.

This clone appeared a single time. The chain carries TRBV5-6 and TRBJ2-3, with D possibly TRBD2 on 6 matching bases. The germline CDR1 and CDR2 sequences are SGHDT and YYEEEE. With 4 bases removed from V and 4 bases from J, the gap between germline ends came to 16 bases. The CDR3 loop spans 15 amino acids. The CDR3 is CASSRRGGAADTQYF. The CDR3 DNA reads TGTGCCAGCAGCCGTCGGGGAGGAGCGGCAGATACGCAGTATTTT.

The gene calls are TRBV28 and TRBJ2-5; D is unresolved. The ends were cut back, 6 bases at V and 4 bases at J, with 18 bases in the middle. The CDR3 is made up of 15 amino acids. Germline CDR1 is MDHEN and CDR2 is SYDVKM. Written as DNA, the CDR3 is TGTGCCAGCAGCACCCCAAATTGGCCAGTAGAGACCCAGTACTTC. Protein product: CASSTPNWPVETQYF.

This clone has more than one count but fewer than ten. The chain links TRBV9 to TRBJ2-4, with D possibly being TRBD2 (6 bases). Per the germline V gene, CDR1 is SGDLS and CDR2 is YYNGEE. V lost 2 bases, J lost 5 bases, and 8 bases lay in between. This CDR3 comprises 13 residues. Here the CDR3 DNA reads TGTGCCAGCAGCGTCGGGACTCAAAACATTCAGTACTTC. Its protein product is CASSVGTQNIQYF.

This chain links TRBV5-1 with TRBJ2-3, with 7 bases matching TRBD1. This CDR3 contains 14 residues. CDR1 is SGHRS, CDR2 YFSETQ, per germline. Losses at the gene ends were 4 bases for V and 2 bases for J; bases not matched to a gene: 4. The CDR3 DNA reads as TGCGCCAGCAGCCCGGGACAGATCACAGATACGCAGTATTTT. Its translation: CASSPGQITDTQYF.

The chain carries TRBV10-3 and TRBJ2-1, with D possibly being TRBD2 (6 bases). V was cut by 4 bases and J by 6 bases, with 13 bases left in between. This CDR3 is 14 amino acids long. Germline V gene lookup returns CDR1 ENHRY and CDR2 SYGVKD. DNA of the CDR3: TGTGCCATCAGTGTAGCGGCTCGGGGCAATGAGCAGTTCTTC. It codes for CAISVAARGNEQFF.

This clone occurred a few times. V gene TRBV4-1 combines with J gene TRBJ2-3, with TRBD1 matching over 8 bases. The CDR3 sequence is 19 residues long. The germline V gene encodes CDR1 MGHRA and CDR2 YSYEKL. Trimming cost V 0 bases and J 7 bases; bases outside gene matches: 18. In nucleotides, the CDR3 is TGCGCCAGCAGCCAAGAATGGGTGCAGGGGACAGGTTTCGTGAATACGCAGTATTTT. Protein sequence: CASSQEWVQGTGFVNTQYF.

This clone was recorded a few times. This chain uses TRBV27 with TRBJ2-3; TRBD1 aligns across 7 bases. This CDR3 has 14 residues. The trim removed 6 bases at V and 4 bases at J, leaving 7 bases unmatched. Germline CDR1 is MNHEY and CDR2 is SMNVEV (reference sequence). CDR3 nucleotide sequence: TGTGCCAGCAGCCAACCGACAGGGCCAGATACGCAGTATTTT. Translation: CASSQPTGPDTQYF.

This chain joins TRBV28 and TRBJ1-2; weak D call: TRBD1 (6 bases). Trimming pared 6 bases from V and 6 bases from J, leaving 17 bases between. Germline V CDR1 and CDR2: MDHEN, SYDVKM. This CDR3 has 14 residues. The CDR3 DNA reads TGTGCCAGCAGCCTGTGGGGGCGAGGCGATGGCTACACCTTC. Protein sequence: CASSLWGRGDGYTF.

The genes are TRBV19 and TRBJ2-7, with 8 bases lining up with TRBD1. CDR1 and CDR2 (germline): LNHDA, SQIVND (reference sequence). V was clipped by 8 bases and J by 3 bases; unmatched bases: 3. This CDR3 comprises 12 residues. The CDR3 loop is CASSDRDYEQYF. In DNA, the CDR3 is TGTGCCAGTTCGGACAGGGACTACGAGCAGTACTTC.

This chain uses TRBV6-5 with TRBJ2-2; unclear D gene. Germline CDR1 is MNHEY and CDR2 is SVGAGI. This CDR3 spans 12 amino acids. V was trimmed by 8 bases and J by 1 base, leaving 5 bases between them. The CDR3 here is CASHGNTGELFF. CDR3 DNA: TGTGCCAGCCACGGGAACACCGGGGAGCTGTTTTTT.